Listed below are T cell receptor beta chains from one sample, sequenced in a study of control samples from healthy donors and cancer patients. The data were produced by immunoSEQ multiplex PCR, yet TCRdb's version contains in-frame clones alone and is incomplete. The sample gives about 160,000 clones, just over 95% of which show up once; approximately 1% is in the top ten. Sequencing was carried out using blood. Receptors were obtained from a woman aged 30 to 39 in good health. Each CDR3 is given with its conserved first and last residue. The order of the fields is J gene, V gene, D gene, CDR3 protein, CDR3 DNA. A D gene is named only where the DNA matches it firmly.

J: TRBJ1-5
V: TRBV7-8
D: .
CDR3: CASSLQGGNQPQHF
DNA: TGTGCCAGCAGCTTACAGGGCGGCAATCAGCCCCAGCATTTT

J: TRBJ2-7
V: TRBV7-2
D: .
CDR3: CASSFSEGNEQYF
DNA: TGTGCCAGCAGCTTTTCTGAGGGCAACGAGCAGTACTTC

J: TRBJ2-2
V: TRBV6-6
D: TRBD1
CDR3: CASSPFPTGTNTGELFF
DNA: TGTGCCAGCAGTCCTTTCCCGACAGGGACGAACACCGGGGAGCTGTTTTTT

J: TRBJ2-2
V: TRBV3-1/TRBV3-2
D: .
CDR3: CASSQVEAGELFF
DNA: TGTGCCAGCAGCCAAGTGGAGGCCGGGGAGCTGTTTTTT

J: TRBJ2-7
V: TRBV11-2
D: TRBD1
CDR3: CASSSYRGTTYEQYF
DNA: TGTGCCAGCAGCTCCTACAGGGGTACGACCTACGAGCAGTACTTC

J: TRBJ2-5
V: TRBV5-1
D: TRBD2
CDR3: CASSLVFTSEGTQYF
DNA: TGCGCCAGCAGCTTGGTATTTACTAGCGAGGGGACCCAGTACTTC

J: TRBJ2-7
V: TRBV30
D: .
CDR3: CAWSRGREQYF
DNA: TGTGCCTGGAGTCGGGGGCGGGAGCAGTACTTC

J: TRBJ2-3
V: TRBV6-1
D: .
CDR3: CASSDGTGDTQYF
DNA: TGTGCCAGCAGTGATGGCACCGGGGATACGCAGTATTTT

J: TRBJ1-5
V: TRBV19
D: .
CDR3: CASSIVTNQPQHF
DNA: TGTGCCAGTAGTATAGTCACTAATCAGCCCCAGCATTTT

J: TRBJ2-7
V: TRBV10-2
D: TRBD2
CDR3: CASSSGGDEQYF
DNA: TGCGCCAGCAGTAGCGGGGGTGACGAGCAGTACTTC

J: TRBJ2-5
V: TRBV11-2
D: TRBD2
CDR3: CASSLGLAGGNRQETQYF
DNA: TGTGCCAGCAGCTTGGGACTAGCGGGGGGAAATCGACAAGAGACCCAGTACTTC

J: TRBJ2-3
V: TRBV30
D: .
CDR3: CAWSVGDTQYF
DNA: TGTGCCTGGAGTGTAGGTGATACGCAGTATTTT

J: TRBJ1-4
V: TRBV6-1
D: .
CDR3: CASSEAAQGRDEKLFF
DNA: TGTGCCAGCAGTGAAGCGGCTCAGGGGCGGGATGAAAAACTGTTTTTT

J: TRBJ1-1
V: TRBV7-9
D: .
CDR3: CASRSSAWNTEAFF
DNA: TGTGCCAGCAGGTCGTCGGCATGGAACACTGAAGCTTTCTTT

J: TRBJ1-2
V: TRBV19
D: TRBD1
CDR3: CASSARDRNYGYTF
DNA: TGTGCCAGTAGTGCCCGGGACAGGAACTATGGCTACACCTTC

J: TRBJ1-1
V: TRBV29-1
D: .
CDR3: CSVTRGNTEAFF
DNA: TGCAGCGTTACTCGGGGCAACACTGAAGCTTTCTTT

J: TRBJ2-7
V: TRBV7-9
D: .
CDR3: CASSLSGSYEQYF
DNA: TGTGCCAGCAGCTTATCTGGTTCCTACGAGCAGTACTTC

J: TRBJ1-2
V: TRBV24-1
D: .
CDR3: CATRVSPIGGVIYGYTF
DNA: TGTGCCACCAGAGTGAGCCCGATTGGGGGGGTCATCTATGGCTACACCTTC

J: TRBJ2-1
V: TRBV3-1/TRBV3-2
D: .
CDR3: CASKDEAGIDNEQFF
DNA: TGTGCCAGCAAAGACGAGGCTGGCATAGACAATGAGCAGTTCTTC

J: TRBJ2-7
V: TRBV5-5
D: .
CDR3: CASSDAWDTEQYF
DNA: TGTGCCAGCAGCGACGCCTGGGACACCGAGCAGTACTTC

J: TRBJ1-1
V: TRBV27
D: .
CDR3: CASSLQRPGTEAFF
DNA: TGTGCCAGCAGTTTACAACGACCAGGGACTGAAGCTTTCTTT

J: TRBJ1-2
V: TRBV19
D: .
CDR3: CASSEGHPVLKGYTF
DNA: TGTGCCAGTAGTGAGGGACATCCTGTTTTGAAGGGCTACACCTTC

J: TRBJ1-1
V: TRBV14
D: .
CDR3: CASSRAEGLGTEAFF
DNA: TGTGCCAGCAGCCGGGCCGAGGGGCTTGGCACTGAAGCTTTCTTT

J: TRBJ1-5
V: TRBV27
D: .
CDR3: CASSFLNSNQPQHF
DNA: TGTGCCAGCAGTTTTTTGAATAGCAATCAGCCCCAGCATTTT

J: TRBJ2-5
V: TRBV28
D: TRBD2
CDR3: CASSLLAGGPETQYF
DNA: TGTGCCAGCAGTTTATTGGCGGGAGGGCCGGAGACCCAGTACTTC

J: TRBJ1-6
V: TRBV7-9
D: TRBD1
CDR3: CASRPTGGAGDSPLHF
DNA: TGTGCCAGCAGACCCACAGGGGGCGCAGGGGACTCACCCCTCCACTTT

J: TRBJ1-2
V: TRBV18
D: .
CDR3: CASSPLDRHNYGYTF
DNA: TGTGCCAGCTCACCCTTGGACAGACATAACTATGGCTACACCTTC

J: TRBJ1-1
V: TRBV5-4
D: TRBD1
CDR3: CASSSPPGGAKNTEAFF
DNA: TGTGCCAGCAGCTCCCCCCCAGGGGGCGCGAAGAACACTGAAGCTTTCTTT